This TCR beta chain was identified during a study of response to subunit inactivated influenza vaccine. Study conclusions and caveats: The authors proposed limited new T cell recruitment per seasonal influenza vaccination.

The V and J ends lost 3 bases and 3 bases respectively, with 9 bases between them. CDR1 and CDR2 (germline): SGHVS, FNYEAQ. The CDR3 length is 13 residues. This clonotype was seen at least ten times. Its antigen is as yet unknown. TCRdb re-called the RT-PCR reads with MiXCR, one entry per CDR3 protein. The sample lists 530,000 or so distinct CDR3 sequences, about 15% occurring once. The clonotype comes from a man between 50 and 59 years old who received an inactivated influenza vaccine. The V call is TRBV7-6, the J call TRBJ2-7, with D possibly being TRBD2 (5 bases). Sample: PBMCs from blood, taken 11 to 12 days after vaccination. The CDR3: CASSFGGYYEQYF. CDR3 DNA sequence: TGTGCCAGCAGCTTTGGCGGGTACTACGAGCAGTACTTC.